One and the same sample provided the 26 T cell receptor beta chains below, sequenced in a study of blood T cell repertoires in COVID-19. Here immunoSEQ multiplex PCR was the method, and the copy in TCRdb shows in-frame clones only, minus some. The table records around 110,000 clones, about four fifths of them present only once. Sequenced material: peripheral blood. Receptor source: a human donor in a cohort sampled during active COVID-19.

The J gene is TRBJ1-5, the V gene TRBV2, with 9 bases identical to TRBD1. This CDR3 comprises 16 residues. V shed 6 bases, J shed 2 bases, and the junction held 8 bases outside the gene matches. Germline V lookup: CDR1 SNHLY, CDR2 FYNNEI. The CDR3 here is CASRRTGGVGNQPQHF. CDR3 in DNA: TGTGCCAGCAGAAGAACAGGGGGCGTAGGCAATCAGCCCCAGCATTTT.

The chain combines TRBV29-1 with TRBJ2-5; D is unclear. This CDR3 region has 13 residues. Germline CDR1 and CDR2: SQVTM and ANQGSEA. Trimming left V 1 base short and J 5 bases short, with 11 bases between. CDR3 nucleotide sequence: TGCAGCGTTGAAGGAGCAGGCCGGGAGACCCAGTACTTC. It encodes CSVEGAGRETQYF.

J is TRBJ2-2 and V is TRBV3-1 (or the pseudogene TRBV3-2), with TRBD2 matching 8 bases. The germline V gene encodes CDR1 LGHDT and CDR2 YNNKEL (reference sequence). CDR3 length: 14 residues. V was clipped by 6 bases and J by 6 bases; unmatched bases: 6. Here the CDR3 DNA reads TGTGCCAGCAGTACGGGAGGGGAGGCCGGGGAGCTGTTTTTT. This sequence encodes CASSTGGEAGELFF.

This clone was detected a few times. The genes are TRBV6-6 and TRBJ1-6; D ambiguous. With 4 bases removed from V and 5 bases from J, the gap between germline ends came to 9 bases. This CDR3 comprises 14 residues. The germline gives CDR1 MNHNY, CDR2 SVGAGI (reference sequence). CDR3 loop: CASSSDTNNSPLHF. DNA of the CDR3: TGTGCCAGCAGTTCAGACACAAATAATTCACCCCTCCACTTT.

The chain employs TRBV19 and TRBJ1-4; 7 bases line up with TRBD1. The CDR3 is made up of 14 amino acids. The germline V gene has CDR1 LNHDA and CDR2 SQIVND (reference sequence). J lost 7 bases, V lost 6 bases, and 8 bases had no gene match. As DNA, the CDR3 is TGTGCCAGTAGAGGGGGCGGTGGGAGTGAAAAACTGTTTTTT. This gives the protein CASRGGGGSEKLFF.

The rearrangement uses TRBV2 and TRBJ2-7; 11 nucleotides match TRBD1. V was pared by 6 bases and J by 5 bases, with 6 bases of the junction left unmatched. The CDR3 totals 14 residues. CDR1 and CDR2 from the germline V gene are SNHLY and FYNNEI. The CDR3 region is CASSGQGALHEQYF. The CDR3 bases are TGTGCCAGCAGCGGACAGGGGGCTCTCCACGAGCAGTACTTC.

The chain uses TRBV4-2 and TRBJ1-1; perhaps TRBD1 as D (6 bases). Germline values: CDR1 LGHNA, CDR2 YNFKEQ. Trimming shortened V by 4 bases and J by 1 base, and 13 bases separated the two germline ends. The CDR3 has 15 amino acids. CDR3 nucleotides: TGTGCCAGCAGCCTATCGGACAGATCGAACACTGAAGCTTTCTTT. This gives the protein CASSLSDRSNTEAFF.

This chain joins TRBV30 and TRBJ1-1; D gene uncertain. The CDR3 is 14 residues long. V shed 2 bases and J shed 1 base, with 11 bases lying between them. Germline V CDR1 and CDR2: GTSNPN, SVGIG (reference sequence). CDR3 coding DNA: TGTGCCTGGAGTTCCGAACAAAGGAACACTGAAGCTTTCTTT. Translating it yields CAWSSEQRNTEAFF.

V and J are TRBV3-1 (or the pseudogene TRBV3-2) and TRBJ1-1; the D gene is possibly TRBD1 (6 bases). The CDR3 loop spans 14 amino acids. Trimming shortened V by 2 bases and J by 1 base, and 8 bases separated the two germline ends. Germline CDR1 is LGHDT and CDR2 is YNNKEL (reference sequence). The CDR3 DNA sequence: TGTGCCAGCAGCCAAAGAGGGGGGAACACTGAAGCTTTCTTT. It specifies CASSQRGGNTEAFF.

CDR3 region: CASSRGQGPYGYTF. The DNA for the CDR3 is TGTGCCAGCAGTCGGGGACAGGGACCCTATGGCTACACCTTC. The J gene is TRBJ1-2, the V gene TRBV27; 9 positions agree with TRBD1. With V trimmed by 5 bases and J by 4 bases, 5 bases remained unmatched. Germline CDR1 and CDR2: MNHEY and SMNVEV (reference sequence). This CDR3 has 14 amino acids.

The rearrangement links TRBV7-7 to TRBJ2-5; 10 bases are a match to TRBD2. The CDR3 is made up of 16 amino acids. With V trimmed by 4 bases and J by 4 bases, 9 bases remained unmatched. CDR1 SSHAT and CDR2 FNYEAQ come from the germline V gene (reference sequence). DNA for the CDR3: TGTGCCAGCAGCTCCGCCTCTAGCGGGAGTTCAGAGACCCAGTACTTC. This translates into CASSSASSGSSETQYF.

This clone appeared a single time. The rearrangement links TRBV18 to TRBJ1-4; D is possibly TRBD1 (5 bases). CDR1 and CDR2 from the germline V gene are KGHSH and LQKENI. The germline V and J ends were trimmed by 3 bases and 7 bases, with 12 bases remaining between them. The CDR3 sequence is 14 residues long. The CDR3 DNA sequence: TGTGCCAGCTCACCGACACAGGAAGGTGAAAAACTGTTTTTT. The encoded protein is CASSPTQEGEKLFF. Full variable domain (missing parts from reference TRBV18 and TRBJ1-4): NAGVMQNPRHLVRRRGQEARLRCSPMKGHSHVYWYRQLPEEGLKFMVYLQKENIIDESGMPKERFSAEFPKEGPSILRIQQVVRGDSAAYFCASSPTQEGEKLFFGSGTQLSVL.

The rearrangement uses TRBV4-1 and TRBJ2-5; TRBD2 matches 10 bases. CDR1 is MGHRA and CDR2 is YSYEKL in the germline V gene. Trimming took 1 base from V and 0 from J; bases not matched to a gene: 11. The CDR3 totals 19 residues. CDR3 sequence: CASSQVRGSGRSHQETQYF. The CDR3 bases are TGCGCCAGCAGCCAAGTCCGCGGTAGCGGGAGGTCCCACCAAGAGACCCAGTACTTC.

The CDR3 region has the DNA TGTGCCAGCAAACTACAGGGGGGCGGGAATGAAAAACTGTTTTTT. The encoded protein is CASKLQGGGNEKLFF. The chain uses TRBV28 and TRBJ1-4; 8 bases match TRBD1. The germline V gene has CDR1 MDHEN and CDR2 SYDVKM. V gave up 7 bases and J gave up 5 bases; unmatched junction bases: 9. The CDR3 consists of 15 residues.

The rearrangement links TRBV11-2 to TRBJ2-1; 11 bases match TRBD2. V shed 7 bases, J shed 7 bases, and the junction held 12 bases outside the gene matches. Germline CDR1 and CDR2: SGHAT and FQNNGV. The CDR3 has 16 residues. The DNA of the CDR3 is TGTGCCAGCACCCATAGCGGGAGGGCCTTATCAAATGAGCAGTTCTTC. This translates into CASTHSGRALSNEQFF.

This clone was recorded once. The chain carries TRBV29-1 and TRBJ2-6; D remains unclear. There are 13 residues in the CDR3. V was trimmed by 7 bases and J by 0 bases, leaving 7 bases between them. The germline V gene encodes CDR1 SQVTM and CDR2 ANQGSEA. The CDR3 DNA reads as TGCAGCGCCACAGACTCTGGGGCCAACGTCCTGACTTTC. It codes for CSATDSGANVLTF.

V is TRBV27 and J is TRBJ1-5, with a weak D call TRBD1 (5 bases). CDR3 length: 16 residues. Trimming removed 6 bases at V and 5 bases at J, with 20 bases between. Germline lookup yields CDR1 MNHEY and CDR2 SMNVEV (reference sequence). The CDR3: CASSPSMGGVYQPQHF. The CDR3 DNA follows: TGTGCCAGCAGCCCTTCGATGGGAGGGGTCTATCAGCCCCAGCATTTT.

The V call is TRBV7-3, the J call TRBJ2-5, with no clear D. The germline V gene encodes CDR1 SGHTA and CDR2 FQGTGA. The CDR3 runs 14 residues. Trimming took 6 bases from V and 1 from J, leaving 12 bases between them. The DNA of the CDR3 is TGTGCCAGCAGTCCAACCCCTAGCCAAGAGACCCAGTACTTC. It specifies CASSPTPSQETQYF.

This clone has a handful of counts. The chain has TRBV5-4 and TRBJ1-4; TRBD1 is a possible D gene (5 bases). V lost 2 bases and J 10 bases, leaving 12 bases between the germline ends. The V gene's germline CDR1 is SGHNT and CDR2 YYREEE (reference sequence). There are 13 residues in the CDR3. The CDR3 nucleotides read TGTGCCAGCAGCTTCTGGGACTCTCGAAAACTGTTTTTT. As protein: CASSFWDSRKLFF.

The gene calls are TRBV18 and TRBJ1-2; a weak D match, TRBD1 (6 bases). V was shortened by 2 bases and J by 4 bases, with 11 bases between the two germline ends. Germline V gene sequence: CDR1 KGHSH, CDR2 LQKENI. CDR3 length: 14 residues. Written as DNA, the CDR3 is TGTGCCAGCTCACCAGAGTCGGACAGCTATGGCTACACCTTC. It is translated as CASSPESDSYGYTF. Using reference TRBV18 and TRBJ1-2 for the parts outside the CDR3, the full variable domain is NAGVMQNPRHLVRRRGQEARLRCSPMKGHSHVYWYRQLPEEGLKFMVYLQKENIIDESGMPKERFSAEFPKEGPSILRIQQVVRGDSAAYFCASSPESDSYGYTFGSGTRLTVV.

The rearrangement joins TRBV6-5 to TRBJ1-6; D is uncertain. The germline V gene has CDR1 MNHEY and CDR2 SVGAGI. This CDR3 region has 16 residues. Trimming cost V 0 bases and J 9 bases, with 15 bases left between them. CDR3 sequence: CASSYSRRVVASPLHF. CDR3 bases: TGTGCCAGCAGTTACTCGAGGAGGGTCGTAGCTTCACCCCTCCACTTT.

The J gene is TRBJ1-1, the V gene TRBV6-5; TRBD1 matches at 8 bases. J gave up 4 bases and V 2 bases, and 9 bases lay outside the gene matches. Germline assignment: CDR1 MNHEY and CDR2 SVGAGI. The length of the CDR3 is 16 residues. CDR3 sequence: CASSYGRGRVGTEAFF. The CDR3 DNA follows: TGTGCCAGCAGTTACGGCAGGGGGCGCGTGGGCACTGAAGCTTTCTTT.

The chain has TRBV6-2 or TRBV6-3 and TRBJ1-2; the D gene is possibly TRBD1 (5 bases). Germline CDR1 reads MNHEY; CDR2 reads SVGEGT. V lost 2 bases to trimming and J lost 2 bases, with 12 bases between them. CDR3 length: 15 residues. CDR3 loop: CASSYLRGNNYGYTF. In DNA, the CDR3 is TGTGCCAGCAGTTACCTGCGGGGGAACAACTATGGCTACACCTTC.

The table lists this clone with a count of one. The chain joins TRBV30 to TRBJ2-5, with D perhaps matching TRBD1 (6 bases). Trimming shortened V by 2 bases and J by 1 base, and 8 bases separated the two germline ends. The CDR3 is 13 residues long. Per germline, CDR1 GTSNPN and CDR2 SVGIG (reference sequence). CDR3 nucleotide sequence: TGTGCCTGGAGTACAGGGATCCAAGAGACCCAGTACTTC. It encodes CAWSTGIQETQYF.

This clone was picked up one time. V is TRBV3-1 (or the pseudogene TRBV3-2) and J is TRBJ2-5; 10 nucleotides match TRBD1. The CDR3 covers 12 residues. V lost 5 bases and J lost 7; bases outside the gene matches: 1. Germline loops: CDR1 LGHDT, CDR2 YNNKEL (reference sequence). In DNA, the CDR3 is TGTGCCAGCAGCAGACAGGGGGCGACCCAGTACTTC. Protein sequence: CASSRQGATQYF.

The V and J genes are TRBV4-3 and TRBJ2-1, with TRBD2 matching 9 bases. Germline values: CDR1 LGHNA, CDR2 YSLEER. The CDR3 totals 18 residues. The V segment lost 2 bases and the J segment 6 bases; nucleotides outside the gene matches: 14. The CDR3 bases are TGCGCCAGCAGCCAAAATGACCCCCGACTAGCGGAAGTCAATGAGCAGTTCTTC. Its protein is CASSQNDPRLAEVNEQFF.